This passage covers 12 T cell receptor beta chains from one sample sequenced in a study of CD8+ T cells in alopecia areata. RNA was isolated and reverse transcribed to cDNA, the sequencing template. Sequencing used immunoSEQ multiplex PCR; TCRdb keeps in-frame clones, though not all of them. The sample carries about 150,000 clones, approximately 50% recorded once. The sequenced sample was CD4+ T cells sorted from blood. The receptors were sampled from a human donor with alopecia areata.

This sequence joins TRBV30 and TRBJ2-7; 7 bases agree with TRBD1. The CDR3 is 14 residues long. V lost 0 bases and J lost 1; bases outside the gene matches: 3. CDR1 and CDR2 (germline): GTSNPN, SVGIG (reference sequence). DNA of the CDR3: TGTGCCTGGAGTGTGGGGACAGTATCCTACGAGCAGTACTTC. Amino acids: CAWSVGTVSYEQYF.

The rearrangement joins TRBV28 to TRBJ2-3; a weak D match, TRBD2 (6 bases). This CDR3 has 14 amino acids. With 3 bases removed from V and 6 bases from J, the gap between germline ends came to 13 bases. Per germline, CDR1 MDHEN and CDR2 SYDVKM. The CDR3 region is CASSFGGLSDTQYF. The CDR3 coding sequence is TGTGCCAGCAGTTTCGGGGGATTATCGGATACGCAGTATTTT.

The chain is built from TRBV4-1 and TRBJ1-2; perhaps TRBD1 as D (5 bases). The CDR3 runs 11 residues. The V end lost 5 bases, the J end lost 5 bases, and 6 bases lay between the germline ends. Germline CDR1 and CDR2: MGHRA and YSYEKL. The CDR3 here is CASSSGYGYTF. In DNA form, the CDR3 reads TGCGCCAGCAGCTCAGGGTATGGCTACACCTTC.

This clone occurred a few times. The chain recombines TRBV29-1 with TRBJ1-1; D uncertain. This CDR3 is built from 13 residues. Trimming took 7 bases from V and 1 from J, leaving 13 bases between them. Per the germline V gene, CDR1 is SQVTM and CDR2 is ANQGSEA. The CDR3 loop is CSGRGHKNTEAFF. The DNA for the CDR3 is TGCAGCGGGCGGGGTCATAAGAACACTGAAGCTTTCTTT.

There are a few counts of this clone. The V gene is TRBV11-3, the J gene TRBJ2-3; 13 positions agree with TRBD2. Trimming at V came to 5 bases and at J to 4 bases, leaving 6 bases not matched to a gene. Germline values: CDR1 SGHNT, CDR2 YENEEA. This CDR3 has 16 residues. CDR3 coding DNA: TGTGCCAGCAGCCCCGGACTAGCGGGAGACTCAGATACGCAGTATTTT. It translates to CASSPGLAGDSDTQYF.

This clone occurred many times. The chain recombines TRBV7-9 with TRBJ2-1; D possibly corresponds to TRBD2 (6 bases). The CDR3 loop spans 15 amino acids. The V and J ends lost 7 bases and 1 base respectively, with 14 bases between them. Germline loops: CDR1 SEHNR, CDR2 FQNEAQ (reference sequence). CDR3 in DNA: TGTGCCAGCACCCACCGCGCGGGGTCCTACAATGAGCAGTTCTTC. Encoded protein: CASTHRAGSYNEQFF.

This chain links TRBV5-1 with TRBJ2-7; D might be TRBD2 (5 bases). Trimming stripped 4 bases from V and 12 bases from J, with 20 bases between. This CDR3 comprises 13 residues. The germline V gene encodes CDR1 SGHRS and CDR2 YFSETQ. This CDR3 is CASSQPEVGKVYF. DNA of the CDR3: TGCGCCAGCAGCCAACCGGAGGTCGGGAAAGTGTACTTC.

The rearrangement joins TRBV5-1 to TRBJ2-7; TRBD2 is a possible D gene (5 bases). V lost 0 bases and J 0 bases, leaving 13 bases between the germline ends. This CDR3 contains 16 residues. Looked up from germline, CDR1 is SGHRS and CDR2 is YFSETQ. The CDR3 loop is CASSLDLARSSYEQYF. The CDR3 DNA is TGCGCCAGCAGCTTGGACCTAGCTAGATCCTCCTACGAGCAGTACTTC.

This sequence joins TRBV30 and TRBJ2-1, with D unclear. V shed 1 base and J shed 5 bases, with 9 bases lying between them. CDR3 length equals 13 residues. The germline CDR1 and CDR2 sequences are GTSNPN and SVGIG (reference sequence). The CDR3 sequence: CAWSALQHNEQFF. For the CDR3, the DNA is TGTGCCTGGAGTGCCCTTCAGCACAATGAGCAGTTCTTC.

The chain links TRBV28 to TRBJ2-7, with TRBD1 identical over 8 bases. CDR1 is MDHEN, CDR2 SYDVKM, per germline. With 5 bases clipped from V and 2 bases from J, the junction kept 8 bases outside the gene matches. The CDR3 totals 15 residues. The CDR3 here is CASSPPGQVAYEQYF. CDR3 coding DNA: TGTGCCAGCAGTCCGCCGGGACAGGTTGCCTACGAGCAGTACTTC.

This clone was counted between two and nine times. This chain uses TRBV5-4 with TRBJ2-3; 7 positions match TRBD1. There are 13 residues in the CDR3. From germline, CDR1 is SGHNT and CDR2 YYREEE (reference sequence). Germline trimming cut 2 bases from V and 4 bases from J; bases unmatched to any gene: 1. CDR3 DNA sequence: TGTGCCAGCAGCTTTGACAGGGCAGATACGCAGTATTTT. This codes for CASSFDRADTQYF.

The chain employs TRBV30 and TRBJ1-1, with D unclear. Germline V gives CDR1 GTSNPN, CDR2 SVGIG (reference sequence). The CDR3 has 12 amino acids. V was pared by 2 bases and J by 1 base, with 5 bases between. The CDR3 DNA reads TGTGCCTGGAGTCATTCGAACACTGAAGCTTTCTTT. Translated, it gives CAWSHSNTEAFF.